This T cell receptor beta chain stems from a study of CD8+ T cells in alopecia areata. Extracted from the samples, RNA was reverse transcribed into cDNA to serve as the sequencing template. The method was immunoSEQ multiplex PCR; TCRdb's version includes in-frame clones alone and lacks a portion of them. The sample records about 220,000 clones, about 58% being singletons. Regarding treatment: oral pan-JAK inhibitor, 5-10 mg twice daily. Germline V lookup: CDR1 SGHAT, CDR2 FQDESV (reference sequence). V lost 0 bases and J lost 1, with 3 bases in between. This CDR3 region has 13 residues. The receptor's source is a human donor with alopecia areata. This specimen consisted of CD4+ T cells sorted from blood, obtained at week 4, from a patient treated with tofacitinib. The chain links TRBV11-1 to TRBJ1-1; D unresolved. The CDR3 DNA reads TGTGCCAGCAGCTTAGCGCAGAACACTGAAGCTTTCTTT. This codes for CASSLAQNTEAFF.